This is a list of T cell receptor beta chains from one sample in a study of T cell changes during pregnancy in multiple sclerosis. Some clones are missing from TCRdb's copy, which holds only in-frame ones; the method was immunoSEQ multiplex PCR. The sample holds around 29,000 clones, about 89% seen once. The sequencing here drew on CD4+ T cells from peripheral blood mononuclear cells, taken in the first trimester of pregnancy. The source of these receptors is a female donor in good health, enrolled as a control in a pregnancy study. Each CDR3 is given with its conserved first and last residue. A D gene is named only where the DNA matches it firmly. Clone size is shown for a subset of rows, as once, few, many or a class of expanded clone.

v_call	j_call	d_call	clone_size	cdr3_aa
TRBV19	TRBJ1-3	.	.	CASRPGHAGNTIYF
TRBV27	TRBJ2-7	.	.	CASSTTHSGDYEQYF
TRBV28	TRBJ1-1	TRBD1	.	CASSPVTGGLMNTEAFF
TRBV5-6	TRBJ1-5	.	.	CASSLSGQGNQPQHF
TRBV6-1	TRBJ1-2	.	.	CASSEARRSGYTF
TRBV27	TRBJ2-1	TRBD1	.	CASSPSGQGYSEQFF
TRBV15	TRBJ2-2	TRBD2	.	CATSRAIGRGVELFF
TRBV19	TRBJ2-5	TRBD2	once	CASSLEAPGGETQYF
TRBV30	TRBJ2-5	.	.	CAWSADRETQYF
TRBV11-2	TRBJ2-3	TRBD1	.	CASSLESWGQGGTDTQYF
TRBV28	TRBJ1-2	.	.	CASSRSLDGPYGYTF
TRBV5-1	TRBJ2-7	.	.	CASSFRSNVYEQYF
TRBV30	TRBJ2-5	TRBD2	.	CAWNHGGGPETQYF
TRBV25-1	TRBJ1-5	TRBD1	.	CASSSRTGHQPQHF
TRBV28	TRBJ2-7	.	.	CASSPSGSYEQYF
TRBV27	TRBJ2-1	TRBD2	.	CASKTSAYNEQFF
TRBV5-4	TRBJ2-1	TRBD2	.	CASSTPERGAYNEQFF
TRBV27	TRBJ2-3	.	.	CASRRDGFTDTQYF
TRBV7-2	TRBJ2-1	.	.	CASSNVVGSEQFF
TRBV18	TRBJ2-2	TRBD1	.	CASSPRPGQGGAGELFF
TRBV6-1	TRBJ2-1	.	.	CASSEASEGFF
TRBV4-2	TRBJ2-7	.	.	CASSQDRGQYEQYF
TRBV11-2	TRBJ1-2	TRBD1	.	CASSSTRGRGHLGYGYTF
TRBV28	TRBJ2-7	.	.	CASSLGTGYGSYEQYF
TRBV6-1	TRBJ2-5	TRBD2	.	CASRTGTNQETQYF
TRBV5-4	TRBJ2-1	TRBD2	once	CASSSQRGVWNEQFF
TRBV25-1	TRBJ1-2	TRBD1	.	CASNTGGAGGYTF
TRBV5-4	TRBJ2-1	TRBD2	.	CASSLGGLAGDNEQFF
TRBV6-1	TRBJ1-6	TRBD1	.	CASSERTGVNSPLHF
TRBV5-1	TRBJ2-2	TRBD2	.	CASSPRTSGTATGELFF
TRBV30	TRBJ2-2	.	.	CAWSVPVGVRELFF
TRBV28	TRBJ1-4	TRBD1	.	CASRFSGTGNEKLFF
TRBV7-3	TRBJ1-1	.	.	CASSSQDSTEAFF
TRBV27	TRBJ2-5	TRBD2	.	CASRPFTGTSKGTQYF
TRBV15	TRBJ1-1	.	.	CATSRDQVENTEAFF
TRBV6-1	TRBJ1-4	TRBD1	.	CASGRQGSNEKLFF
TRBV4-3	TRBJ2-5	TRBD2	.	CASSLGLAGRETQYF
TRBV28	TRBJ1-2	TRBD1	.	CASTRQGVAYGYTF
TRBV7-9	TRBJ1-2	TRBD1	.	CASSLDRGPWGGGYTF
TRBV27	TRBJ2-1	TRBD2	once	CASSRRQLAGYNEQFF
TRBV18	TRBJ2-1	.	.	CASKRAGGLDEQFF
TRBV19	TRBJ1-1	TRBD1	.	CASDRGGTEAFF
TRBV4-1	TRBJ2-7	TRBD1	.	CASRLGTGRAYEQYF
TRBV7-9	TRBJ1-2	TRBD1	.	CASSLEAGQGYGYTF
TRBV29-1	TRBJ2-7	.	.	CSVDTREEQYF
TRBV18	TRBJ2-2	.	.	CASSPTGLGELFF
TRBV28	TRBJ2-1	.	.	CASSLPGTVSYNEQFF
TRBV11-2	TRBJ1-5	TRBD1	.	CASSLGTGNQPQHF
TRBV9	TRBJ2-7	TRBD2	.	CASSVGTGGEYEQYF
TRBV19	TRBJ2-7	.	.	CASSIGLLVTAYEQYF
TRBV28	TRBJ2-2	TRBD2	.	CASSLPSLGGGIYTGELFF
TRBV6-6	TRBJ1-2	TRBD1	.	CASSSRDSYGYTF
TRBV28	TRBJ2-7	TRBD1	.	CASSGLGTGSYEQYF
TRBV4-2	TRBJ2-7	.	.	CASSQEWTESSYEQYF
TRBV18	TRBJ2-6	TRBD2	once	CASSGLAGEYSGANVLTF
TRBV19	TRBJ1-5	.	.	CASSPLDRYSNQPQHF
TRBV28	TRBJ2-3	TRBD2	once	CASSSTGTSGLYTQYF
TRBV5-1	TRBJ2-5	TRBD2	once	CASSLAGGPETQYF
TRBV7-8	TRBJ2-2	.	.	CASRTPGTLTGELFF
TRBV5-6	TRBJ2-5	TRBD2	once	CASRRSGSGETQYF